The entry below gives a single T cell receptor beta chain sequence along with its context. The source of the sample is a study of identical twins. Using its own MiXCR run on the 5' RACE reads, TCRdb lists one record per CDR3 protein. The sample yields approximately 600,000 distinct CDR3 sequences, around 7.4% seen once. The CDR3 covers 13 residues. The V end was cut by 9 bases, the J end by 2 bases, with 11 bases between. Per the germline V gene, CDR1 is MNHNY and CDR2 is SVGAGI (reference sequence). The data also belong to a second study, concerning yellow fever vaccine responses in identical twins.

The genes are TRBV6-6 and TRBJ1-5; D unclear. The source is a woman aged 18-29 years in good health. Sample: PBMCs. CDR3 nucleotides: TGTGCCAGTGGGCGTGGAGGCAATCAGCCCCAGCATTTT. Protein: CASGRGGNQPQHF.